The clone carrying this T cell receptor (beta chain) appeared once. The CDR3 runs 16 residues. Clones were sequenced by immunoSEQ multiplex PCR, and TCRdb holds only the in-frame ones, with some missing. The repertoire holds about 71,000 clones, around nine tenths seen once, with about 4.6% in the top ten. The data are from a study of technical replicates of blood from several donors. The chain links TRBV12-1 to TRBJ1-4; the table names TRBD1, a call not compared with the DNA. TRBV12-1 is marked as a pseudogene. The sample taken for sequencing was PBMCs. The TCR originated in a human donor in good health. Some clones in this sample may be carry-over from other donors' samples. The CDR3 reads CASSLFRGTTNEKLFF. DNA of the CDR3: TGTGCCAGCAGCTTATTCAGGGGTACAACTAATGAAAAACTGTTTTTT.